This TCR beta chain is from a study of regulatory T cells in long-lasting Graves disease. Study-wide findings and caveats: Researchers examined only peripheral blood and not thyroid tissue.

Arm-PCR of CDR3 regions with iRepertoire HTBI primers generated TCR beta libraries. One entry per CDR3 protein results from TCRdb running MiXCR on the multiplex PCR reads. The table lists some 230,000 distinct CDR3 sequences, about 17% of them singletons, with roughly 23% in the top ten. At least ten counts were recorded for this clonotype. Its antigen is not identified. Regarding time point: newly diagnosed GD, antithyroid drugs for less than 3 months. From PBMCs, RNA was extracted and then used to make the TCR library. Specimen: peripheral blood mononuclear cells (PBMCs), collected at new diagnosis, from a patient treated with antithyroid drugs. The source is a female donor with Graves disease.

The CDR3 spells CASNLDTVTDNSPLHF. The DNA of the CDR3 is TGTGCCAGCAACCTGGACACGGTTACCGATAATTCACCCCTCCACTTT. This sequence joins TRBV7-2 and TRBJ1-6, with D maybe TRBD1 (5 bases). V lost 7 bases to trimming and J lost 5 bases, with 18 bases between them. Germline values: CDR1 SGHTA, CDR2 FQGNSA. The CDR3 totals 16 residues.